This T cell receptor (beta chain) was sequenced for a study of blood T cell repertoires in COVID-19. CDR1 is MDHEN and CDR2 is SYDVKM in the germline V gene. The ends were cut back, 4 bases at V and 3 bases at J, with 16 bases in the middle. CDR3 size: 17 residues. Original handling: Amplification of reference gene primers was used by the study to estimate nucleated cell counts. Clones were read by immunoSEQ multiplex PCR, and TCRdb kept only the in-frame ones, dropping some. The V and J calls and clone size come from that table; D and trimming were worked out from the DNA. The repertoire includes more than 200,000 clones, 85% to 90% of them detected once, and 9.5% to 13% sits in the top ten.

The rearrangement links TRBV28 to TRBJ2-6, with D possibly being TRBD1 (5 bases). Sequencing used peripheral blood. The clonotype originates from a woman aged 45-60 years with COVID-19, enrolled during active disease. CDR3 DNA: TGTGCCAGCAGTTCTACAGGCCTTGGGTATGGGGCCAACGTCCTGACTTTC. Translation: CASSSTGLGYGANVLTF.